The T cell receptor (beta chain) described here comes from a study of Ad26.COV2.S vaccination and SARS-CoV-2 variants. Sequencing used immunoSEQ multiplex PCR; TCRdb keeps in-frame clones, though not all of them. The table includes fewer than 400,000 clones, roughly 88% detected once. The germline V gene has CDR1 GTSNPN and CDR2 SVGIG (reference sequence). V was cut by 0 bases and J by 7 bases, with 18 bases left in between. The CDR3 is made up of 16 amino acids. Treatment meaning: some 20 received Ad26.COV2.S at low or high dose, single or two shots; several received placebo; per-sample allocation not given. Collection of samples fell on day 63 after the first vaccine or placebo injection.

This sample comprised peripheral blood, obtained in a trial of Ad26.COV2.S vaccine versus placebo. The chain employs TRBV30 and TRBJ1-4, with D hard to call. The clonotype originates from a person between 18 and 60 years old who received the Ad26.COV2.S COVID-19 vaccine or a placebo. This CDR3 is CAWSVGAMQAGEKLFF. CDR3 DNA: TGTGCCTGGAGTGTAGGTGCTATGCAGGCTGGTGAAAAACTGTTTTTT. Full variable domain (rest looked up from reference TRBV30 and TRBJ1-4): SQTIHQWPATLVQPVGSPLSLECTVEGTSNPNLYWYRQAAGRGLQLLFYSVGIGQISSEVPQNLSASRPQDRQFILSSKKLLLSDSGFYLCAWSVGAMQAGEKLFFGSGTQLSVL.